Listed below are T cell receptor beta chains from one sample, sequenced in a study of Ad26.COV2.S vaccination and SARS-CoV-2 variants. TCRdb's table, derived via immunoSEQ multiplex PCR, lists solely in-frame clones and lacks some. This table has more than 300,000 clones, 86% appearing once. This sample comprised peripheral blood, obtained in a trial of Ad26.COV2.S vaccine versus placebo. Receptors originate from a person between 18 and 65 years old who received the Ad26.COV2.S COVID-19 vaccine or a placebo. Each CDR3 is given with its conserved first and last residue. A D gene is named only where the DNA matches it firmly. A clone size is listed for some rows: how often the clone was seen (once, few, many), or a class if it is expanded.

d_call,j_call,v_call,clone_size,cdr3_nt,cdr3_aa
-,TRBJ2-1,TRBV2,-,TGTGCCAGCAGGAAGGACCCTGCATACAATGAGCAGTTCTTC,CASRKDPAYNEQFF
TRBD1,TRBJ1-6,TRBV2,-,TGTGCCAGCCGGGGACAGTATAATTCACCCCTCCACTTT,CASRGQYNSPLHF
-,TRBJ2-7,TRBV7-2,once,TGTGCCAGCAGCTTGAATGGCCGGGCCCCGGCCTACGAGCAGTACTTC,CASSLNGRAPAYEQYF
TRBD1,TRBJ1-2,TRBV18,once,TGTGCCAGCTCACTCGACAGGGCCTATGGCTACACCTTC,CASSLDRAYGYTF
TRBD1,TRBJ1-1,TRBV6-5,once,TGTGCCAGCAGTTACCGAGGACAGGGGGAGACTGAAGCTTTCTTT,CASSYRGQGETEAFF
TRBD1,TRBJ1-5,TRBV10-3,-,TGTGCCATCAAAGGACAGGTCAATCAGCCCCAGCATTTT,CAIKGQVNQPQHF
-,TRBJ1-1,TRBV5-4,-,TGTGCCAGCACCCTTAGGGCGGGGAACACTGAAGCTTTCTTT,CASTLRAGNTEAFF
-,TRBJ2-3,TRBV6-2/TRBV6-3,-,TGTGCCAGCAGTTACACTACCCGGGAGCCCACAGATACGCAGTATTTT,CASSYTTREPTDTQYF
-,TRBJ2-3,TRBV27,-,TGTGCCAGCAGTTTATTAAGCAGGGCTATCGGTACGCAGTATTTT,CASSLLSRAIGTQYF
-,TRBJ2-7,TRBV7-9,-,TGTGCCAGCAGCTTTGGCGGGTTGGGTCCTTACGAGCAGTACTTC,CASSFGGLGPYEQYF
-,TRBJ2-2,TRBV9,-,TGTGCCAGCAGCGGGGCTTTTTCCGGGGAGCTGTTTTTT,CASSGAFSGELFF
-,TRBJ1-1,TRBV4-2,few,TGTGCCAGCAGCCAAGACTGGCTCCGTGGTGAAGCTTTCTTT,CASSQDWLRGEAFF
TRBD1,TRBJ1-2,TRBV6-5,-,TGTGCCAGCAGTAGCAGGACAGGGTTAAACTATGGCTACACCTTC,CASSSRTGLNYGYTF
-,TRBJ1-4,TRBV30,-,TGTGCCCACTCGGCTGGTTTTGATGAAAAACTGTTTTTT,CAHSAGFDEKLFF
TRBD1,TRBJ1-2,TRBV9,-,TGTGCCAGCAGCGTAGCAGGGGGCGGATATGGCTACACCTTC,CASSVAGGGYGYTF
TRBD2,TRBJ2-6,TRBV4-3,-,TGCGCCAGCAGCCGGGAGGGCGCTGGGGCCAACGTCCTGACTTTC,CASSREGAGANVLTF
-,TRBJ1-2,TRBV7-2,-,TGTGCCAGCAGCTTAGTTACGGGGGACTATGGCTACACCTTC,CASSLVTGDYGYTF
-,TRBJ1-3,TRBV12-3/TRBV12-4,-,TGTGCCAGCAGTTTATTCCTCGAGAACACCATATATTTT,CASSLFLENTIYF
TRBD1,TRBJ2-5,TRBV7-2,-,TGTGCCAGCAGCGTGAACAGGGGAAAAGAGACCCAGTACTTC,CASSVNRGKETQYF
-,TRBJ1-1,TRBV11-1,-,TGTGCCAGCAGCTTAGGAGTGGTAACCCCGAACACTGAAGCTTTCTTT,CASSLGVVTPNTEAFF
TRBD1,TRBJ2-3,TRBV7-7,-,TGTGCTAGCAGCCCACAGGGGAGCACAGATACGCAGTATTTT,CASSPQGSTDTQYF
TRBD1,TRBJ2-5,TRBV9,-,TGTGCCAGCAGCGTAGGTCTGCTCGACAGGGGGCGAGAGACCCAGTACTTC,CASSVGLLDRGRETQYF
-,TRBJ2-2,TRBV19,-,TGTGCCAGTAGTCCCCGTACCGCGAACACCGGGGAGCTGTTTTTT,CASSPRTANTGELFF
-,TRBJ2-3,TRBV5-1,-,TGCGCCAGCAGCCTTGATATAGGTCGCACAGATACGCAGTATTTT,CASSLDIGRTDTQYF
-,TRBJ2-7,TRBV5-1,-,TGCGCCAGCAGCTTGGATTCCATACCAACATACGAGCAGTACTTC,CASSLDSIPTYEQYF
-,TRBJ2-5,TRBV5-1,-,TGCGCCAGCAGCTTGGGGCCGGCCGCGGGGCCGGAGACCCAGTACTTC,CASSLGPAAGPETQYF
-,TRBJ1-2,TRBV5-4,-,TGTGCCAGCAGCCAGGGGACGCTGGCTAACTATGGCTACACCTTC,CASSQGTLANYGYTF
TRBD1,TRBJ2-7,TRBV18,-,TGTGCCAGCTCCCCGGACAGGGGGCTTGAGCAGTACTTC,CASSPDRGLEQYF
-,TRBJ1-5,TRBV19,-,TGTGCCAGTAGTACAGGGTATCAGCCCCAGCATTTT,CASSTGYQPQHF
-,TRBJ1-2,TRBV19,-,TGTGCCAGTAGTATACCCGGAGTGGACGGCTACACCTTC,CASSIPGVDGYTF
TRBD1,TRBJ1-4,TRBV18,-,TGTGCCAGCTCACCCCAGACAGGGGGTTCGGCTAATGAAAAACTGTTTTTT,CASSPQTGGSANEKLFF
-,TRBJ1-5,TRBV30,-,TGTGCCTTCTCGAAAACAGCCGTTGCAAATCAGCCCCAGCATTTT,CAFSKTAVANQPQHF
-,TRBJ1-3,TRBV7-2,-,TGTGCCAGCAGCGCTTCCGGGACAAGAGGAAACACCATATATTTT,CASSASGTRGNTIYF